The clone carrying this T cell receptor beta chain has only a few counts. Its antigen is as yet unknown. The V gene lost 6 bases and the J gene lost 3 bases, with 16 bases spanning the gap. Germline V gene sequence: CDR1 SGHRS, CDR2 YFSETQ. This CDR3 region has 15 residues. This sample was included in a study of cytomegalovirus exposure and HLA in healthy donors. In the study overall: Drawn from HLA-typed donors, tens of millions of unique TCRs were held in an early data release.

The PCR made use of 60 Vbeta and 13 Jbeta primers. Profiled with immunoSEQ multiplex PCR; TCRdb holds only in-frame clones, not every one. The table lists more than 200,000 clones, roughly 87% of them singletons. General study findings and limits: An analysis was carried out later, and it reportedly showed fewer N-insertions in an Asian-associated ancestry cluster than the roughly 700-donor mean.

This receptor was obtained from a man aged 40-49 years in good health and CMV-seropositive. The V call is TRBV5-1, the J call TRBJ2-1; perhaps TRBD2 as D (6 bases). Material for sequencing was PBMCs. CDR3 amino acids: CASTLMRGNYNEQFF. The CDR3 bases are TGCGCCAGCACCCTAATGCGCGGGAACTACAATGAGCAGTTCTTC.